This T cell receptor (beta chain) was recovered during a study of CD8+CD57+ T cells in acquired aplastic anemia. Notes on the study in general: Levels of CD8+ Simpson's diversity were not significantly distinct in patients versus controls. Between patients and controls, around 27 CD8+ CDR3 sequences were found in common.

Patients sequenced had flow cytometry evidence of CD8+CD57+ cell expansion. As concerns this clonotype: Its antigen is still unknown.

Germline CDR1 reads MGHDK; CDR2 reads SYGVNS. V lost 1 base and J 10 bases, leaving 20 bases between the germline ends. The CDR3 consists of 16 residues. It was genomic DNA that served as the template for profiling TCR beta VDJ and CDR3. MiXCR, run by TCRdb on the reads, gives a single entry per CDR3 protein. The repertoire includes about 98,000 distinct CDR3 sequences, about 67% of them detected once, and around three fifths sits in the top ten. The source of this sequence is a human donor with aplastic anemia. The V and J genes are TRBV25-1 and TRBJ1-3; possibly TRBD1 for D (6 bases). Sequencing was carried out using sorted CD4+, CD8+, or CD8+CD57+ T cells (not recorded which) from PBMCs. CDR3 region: CASSELVGDTTTTIYF. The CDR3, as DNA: TGTGCCAGCAGTGAATTGGTGGGGGACACCACGACAACCATATATTTT.